This T cell receptor (beta chain) was identified in a study of OX40 agonist ivuxolimab in advanced cancers. The CDR3 length is 11 residues. The V gene lost 4 bases and the J gene lost 4 bases, with 3 bases spanning the gap. The germline V gene encodes CDR1 SGHAT and CDR2 FQNNGV. Measured with immunoSEQ multiplex PCR; TCRdb has only the in-frame clones, and not every one. This table has fewer than 45,000 clones, roughly 90% appearing once. The sequencing used CD4+ or CD8+ T cells sorted from blood, collected in a trial of the OX40 agonist ivuxolimab. This TCR was recovered from an adult with an advanced solid tumor such as melanoma, head and neck, liver or kidney cancer. This chain uses TRBV11-2 with TRBJ2-3, with unresolved D. CDR3 nucleotide sequence: TGTGCCAGCAGCTACTCAGATACGCAGTATTTT. The encoded protein is CASSYSDTQYF.